This passage covers 24 T cell receptor beta chains from one sample sequenced in a study of T cell changes during pregnancy in multiple sclerosis. Assay used: immunoSEQ multiplex PCR; TCRdb lists only in-frame clones, some missing. Among about 86,000 clones listed, around 93% were seen once. The sample in question was peripheral blood, obtained in the first trimester of pregnancy. These receptors all come from a female donor in good health, enrolled as a control in a pregnancy study.

CDR3 nucleotide sequence: TGTGCCAGCAGCTACCAGGGGGCTTACACCGGGGAGCTGTTTTTT. Its translation: CASSYQGAYTGELFF. The chain recombines TRBV5-4 with TRBJ2-2, with 8 nucleotides matching TRBD1. Germline trimming cut 3 bases from V and 3 bases from J; bases unmatched to any gene: 4. This CDR3 has 15 amino acids. Per germline, CDR1 SGHNT and CDR2 YYREEE (reference sequence).

This chain joins TRBV5-1 and TRBJ2-2; 8 positions match TRBD1. This CDR3 region has 16 residues. CDR1 and CDR2 from the germline V gene are SGHRS and YFSETQ. Trimming cost V 0 bases and J 5 bases; bases outside gene matches: 6. The DNA for the CDR3 is TGCGCCAGCAGCTTGGGGGACAGGACCTCAACCGGGGAGCTGTTTTTT. Its translation is CASSLGDRTSTGELFF. The full variable domain, completed using reference TRBV5-1 and TRBJ2-2, is KAGVTQTPRYLIKTRGQQVTLSCSPISGHRSVSWYQQTPGQGLQFLFEYFSETQRNKGNFPGRFSGRQFSNSRSEMNVSTLELGDSALYLCASSLGDRTSTGELFFGEGSRLTVL.

The chain is built from TRBV7-2 and TRBJ2-1; 8 bases are a match to TRBD1. Unmatched junction bases numbered 2, after V lost 1 base and J lost 3 bases. The CDR3 is 15 amino acids. Germline assignment: CDR1 SGHTA and CDR2 FQGNSA. The CDR3 bases are TGTGCCAGCAGCTTAGGACAGGGGTTCTACAATGAGCAGTTCTTC. This translates into CASSLGQGFYNEQFF.

This clone was counted once. J is TRBJ1-4 and V is TRBV5-8; the D gene is possibly TRBD1 (6 bases). V was pared by 1 base and J by 3 bases, with 10 bases between. The length of the CDR3 is 15 residues. Germline CDR1 is SGHTS and CDR2 is YDEGEE. DNA of the CDR3: TGTGCCAGCAGCTTGCTGGGGGCTTCTAATGAAAAACTGTTTTTT. Translated: CASSLLGASNEKLFF. Full variable domain (remainder filled in from reference TRBV5-8 and TRBJ1-4): EAGVTQSPTHLIKTRGQQATLRCSPISGHTSVYWYQQALGLGLQFLLWYDEGEERNRGNFPPRFSGRQFPNYSSELNVNALELEDSALYLCASSLLGASNEKLFFGSGTQLSVL.

The chain employs TRBV5-1 and TRBJ1-3, with 9 bases aligning to TRBD1. Trimming took 4 bases from V and 4 from J; bases not matched to a gene: 3. Per the germline V gene, CDR1 is SGHRS and CDR2 is YFSETQ. There are 14 residues in the CDR3. The CDR3 DNA is TGCGCCAGCAGCGGCGGGACAGGGGGAAACACCATATATTTT. It codes for CASSGGTGGNTIYF.

The V gene is TRBV6-5, the J gene TRBJ1-4; 7 nucleotides agree with TRBD1. The CDR3 runs 15 residues. V lost 5 bases and J lost 2; bases outside the gene matches: 5. From germline, CDR1 is MNHEY and CDR2 SVGAGI. CDR3 sequence: CASSKTGSTNEKLFF. The CDR3 nucleotides read TGTGCCAGCAGTAAGACAGGGTCCACTAATGAAAAACTGTTTTTT.

In the case of this clone: At one boundary the junction diverges from the germline segment, which might be a read error. The J gene is TRBJ1-2, the V gene TRBV5-1, with D possibly being TRBD1 (5 bases). Germline assignment: CDR1 SGHRS and CDR2 YFSETQ. CDR3 size: 16 residues. CDR3 sequence: CANSFNPTTGIYGYTF. CDR3 nucleotides: TGCGCCAACAGCTTCAATCCCACTACAGGAATATATGGCTACACCTTC.

The gene calls are TRBV7-8 and TRBJ1-1, with D perhaps TRBD1 (6 bases). The V end lost 6 bases, the J end lost 4 bases, and 15 bases lay between the germline ends. This CDR3 region has 14 residues. Germline V gives CDR1 SGHVS, CDR2 FQNEAQ. In DNA, the CDR3 is TGTGCCAGCAGTCTCGAGGGGGTGGGCACTGAAGCTTTCTTT. Residues: CASSLEGVGTEAFF.

The chain recombines TRBV5-5 with TRBJ2-1, with a possible D match to TRBD2 (7 bases). The ends were cut back, 4 bases at V and 7 bases at J, with 18 bases in the middle. The CDR3 spans 15 residues. CDR1 and CDR2 (germline): SGHKS, YYEKEE (reference sequence). The CDR3 loop reads CASSPEGGGRNEQFF. In nucleotides, the CDR3 is TGTGCCAGCAGCCCGGAAGGGGGGGGGAGGAATGAGCAGTTCTTC.

The chain carries TRBV7-9 and TRBJ2-7; TRBD2 might be the D (5 bases). From germline, CDR1 is SEHNR and CDR2 FQNEAQ (reference sequence). There are 13 residues in the CDR3. V lost 5 bases and J lost 2, with 10 bases in between. This CDR3 reads CASSQAGPYEQYF. The CDR3 region has the DNA TGTGCCAGCAGCCAGGCGGGCCCCTACGAGCAGTACTTC.

This clone showed up just once. The chain carries TRBV6-5 and TRBJ2-3; D possibly corresponds to TRBD2 (5 bases). The V gene lost 2 bases and the J gene lost 0 bases, with 12 bases spanning the gap. The CDR3 is 16 amino acids. Germline V gene lookup returns CDR1 MNHEY and CDR2 SVGAGI. The CDR3 here is CASSYLRGSSTDTQYF. CDR3 DNA: TGTGCCAGCAGTTACCTCCGCGGGTCTAGCACAGATACGCAGTATTTT.

The rearrangement joins TRBV9 to TRBJ1-4; 7 nucleotides match TRBD1. V shed 3 bases, J shed 5 bases, and the junction held 7 bases outside the gene matches. This CDR3 region has 15 residues. Germline V gene lookup returns CDR1 SGDLS and CDR2 YYNGEE. CDR3 DNA: TGTGCCAGCAGCGCCGACAGGGACCAAAATGAAAAACTGTTTTTT. Residues: CASSADRDQNEKLFF.

The DNA for the CDR3 is TGTGCCAGCAGTTATCCCCTCGCGGCAGATACGCAGTATTTT. Translating gives CASSYPLAADTQYF. The chain employs TRBV6-6 and TRBJ2-3; D unresolved. Trimming removed 3 bases from V and 4 bases from J, with 11 bases in between. The CDR3 is 14 amino acids. CDR1 and CDR2 from the germline V gene are MNHNY and SVGAGI (reference sequence).

The chain couples TRBV6-1 to TRBJ1-3; D perhaps matches TRBD1 (5 bases). Germline-derived CDR1 and CDR2 are MNHNS and SASEGT. Deletions cut 6 bases from V and 7 bases from J, with 19 bases between. The CDR3 is made up of 15 amino acids. The CDR3 is CASRKIREIENTIYF. In nucleotides, the CDR3 is TGTGCCAGCAGGAAGATCAGGGAAATCGAGAACACCATATATTTT.

J is TRBJ2-7 and V is TRBV18; D unclear. Germline CDR1 is KGHSH and CDR2 is LQKENI. Trimming took off 3 bases at V and 4 bases at J, with 7 bases between the two ends. The CDR3 spans 12 residues. CDR3 DNA: TGTGCCAGCTCACCCACATTGTACGAGCAGTACTTC. This gives the protein CASSPTLYEQYF.

This clone was counted a single time. The V and J genes are TRBV6-5 and TRBJ2-7; 12 nucleotides match TRBD2. Germline CDR1 MNHEY, CDR2 SVGAGI. The CDR3 runs 15 residues. The ends lost 4 bases at V and 0 bases at J; junction bases unmatched: 1. The CDR3 DNA reads TGTGCCAGCAGTTCGACTAGCGGGGGCTCCTACGAGCAGTACTTC. Its protein is CASSSTSGGSYEQYF.

The chain carries TRBV5-1 and TRBJ1-5, with TRBD1 as a possible D gene (6 bases). CDR1 is SGHRS and CDR2 is YFSETQ in the germline V gene. The CDR3 is 18 amino acids. The V end was cut by 0 bases, the J end by 6 bases, with 22 bases between. CDR3 sequence (DNA): TGCGCCAGCAGCTTGGGCCGGGACACGTATCGATTGGGTCAGCCCCAGCATTTT. Translating it yields CASSLGRDTYRLGQPQHF.

The chain is built from TRBV7-9 and TRBJ1-1; a possible D gene is TRBD1 (5 bases). The CDR3 covers 16 residues. Trimming shortened V by 2 bases and J by 1 base, and 14 bases separated the two germline ends. CDR1 SEHNR and CDR2 FQNEAQ come from the germline V gene (reference sequence). The CDR3 loop reads CASSLRFGTANTEAFF. As DNA, the CDR3 is TGTGCCAGCAGCTTAAGATTTGGGACTGCGAACACTGAAGCTTTCTTT.

The rearrangement uses TRBV20-1 and TRBJ2-7; 9 positions agree with TRBD2. In germline, CDR1 is DFQATT, CDR2 SNEGSKA (reference sequence). This CDR3 comprises 11 residues. Unmatched junction bases numbered 3, after V lost 7 bases and J lost 5 bases. The CDR3 region is CSGASGDEQYF. The CDR3, as DNA: TGCAGTGGCGCTAGCGGGGACGAGCAGTACTTC.

V gene TRBV10-3 combines with J gene TRBJ1-6; D call uncertain. In germline, CDR1 is ENHRY, CDR2 SYGVKD. V lost 6 bases and J lost 0, with 9 bases in between. The CDR3 consists of 15 residues. The CDR3, as DNA: TGTGCCATCAGAGACTTTAGCTCCTATAATTCACCCCTCCACTTT. Residues: CAIRDFSSYNSPLHF.

The rearrangement links TRBV7-9 to TRBJ1-3; TRBD1 is a possible D gene (6 bases). The V gene lost 2 bases and the J gene lost 3 bases, with 14 bases spanning the gap. The CDR3 is 16 amino acids. CDR1 and CDR2 (germline): SEHNR, FQNEAQ (reference sequence). DNA of the CDR3: TGTGCCAGCAGCTTAATGACAGGAGCTCTTGGAAACACCATATATTTT. The encoded protein is CASSLMTGALGNTIYF.

The chain uses TRBV28 and TRBJ1-2; 8 bases match TRBD1. From germline, CDR1 is MDHEN and CDR2 SYDVKM. The CDR3 runs 13 residues. V dropped 2 bases and J dropped 6; count of bases not matched to a gene: 2. The CDR3: CASSLTGGDGYTF. CDR3 in DNA: TGTGCCAGCAGTTTAACAGGGGGGGATGGCTACACCTTC.

The chain employs TRBV4-1 and TRBJ2-7, with 8 positions matching TRBD1. CDR1 MGHRA and CDR2 YSYEKL come from the germline V gene. With 4 bases clipped from V and 6 bases from J, the junction kept 11 bases outside the gene matches. This CDR3 has 15 amino acids. The CDR3 loop is CASSPLVRGPGEQYF. CDR3 in DNA: TGCGCCAGCAGCCCCCTAGTCAGGGGGCCTGGCGAGCAGTACTTC.

This chain links TRBV25-1 with TRBJ2-5; D might be TRBD2 (5 bases). The V end was cut by 0 bases, the J end by 5 bases, with 16 bases between. This CDR3 region has 16 residues. Germline-derived CDR1 and CDR2 are MGHDK and SYGVNS. The CDR3 spells CASSEYRRGLEETQYF. CDR3 nucleotides: TGTGCCAGCAGTGAATATCGGCGAGGGTTGGAGGAGACCCAGTACTTC.